This TCR beta chain appears in the sequencing data of a study of T-cell memory formation after mild COVID-19. Study at large: The TCR clusters were mostly specific to one donor. The study, taken as a whole, reports: Contracting CD4+ clones were located mainly in CM and EM, and CD8+ clones in EMRA. Memory from before infection featured some responding clones, which suggests cross-reactive memory joined. Day 15 to 85 contractors were CD4/CD8 balanced; later expanders leaned CD4+.

The CDR3 length is 13 residues. V lost 0 bases to trimming and J lost 5 bases, with 8 bases between them. Germline CDR1 and CDR2: KGHSH and LQKENI. As to this clonotype: The target antigen is unknown.

TCRdb called the 5' RACE reads again in MiXCR, with one record for every CDR3 protein. Of 250,000 or so distinct CDR3 sequences in the sample, roughly 18% are singletons; the top ten hold roughly 23%. This sequence originates from a man aged 18 to 30 who had mild COVID-19 (a few samples of this study predate the infection). Cell type and time point are not known. This chain joins TRBV18 and TRBJ2-7, with D unresolved. Sequenced material: PBMCs or a T cell subset sorted from them (not recorded which). The CDR3 protein is CASSPPGRDEQYV. The CDR3 DNA reads TGTGCCAGCTCACCACCGGGTCGAGACGAGCAGTACGTC.